Each of the 9 T cell receptor beta chains below was sequenced from the same sample in a study of T cells in Graves' hyperthyroidism and ophthalmopathy. TCR beta CDR3 region amplification was performed from RNA transcripts. Carried out on the TCR CDR3, a first-round RT-PCR used the HTBI primer set. In TCRdb, the multiplex PCR reads were re-called with MiXCR into one record per CDR3 protein. The sample carries approximately 300,000 distinct CDR3 sequences, roughly 17% recorded once. The sequencing sample was made of blood. Receptors were obtained from a young man with Graves' hyperthyroidism.

This clonotype was observed many times. This chain links TRBV28 with TRBJ2-5; D not resolved. V was cut by 4 bases and J by 4 bases, with 16 bases left in between. The CDR3 extends over 15 amino acids. In germline, CDR1 is MDHEN, CDR2 SYDVKM. DNA of the CDR3: TGTGCCAGCAGTTCCTTGGACGGATTCAGAGAGACCCAGTACTTC. Its protein product is CASSSLDGFRETQYF.

The chain employs TRBV9 and TRBJ1-2; TRBD1 agrees at 7 bases. This CDR3 contains 12 residues. From germline, CDR1 is SGDLS and CDR2 YYNGEE. The J segment lost 13 bases and the V segment lost 0 bases, leaving 6 bases of the junction unmatched. For the CDR3, the DNA is TGTGCCAGCAGCGTAGACGGGACAGAATGCACCTTC. Translating it yields CASSVDGTECTF. The complete variable domain, with remaining parts taken from reference TRBV9 and TRBJ1-2, reads DSGVTQTPKHLITATGQRVTLRCSPRSGDLSVYWYQQSLDQGLQFLIQYYNGEERAKGNILERFSAQQFPDLHSELNLSSLELGDSALYFCASSVDGTECTFGSGTRLTVV.

This clonotype was counted a few times. The rearrangement links TRBV13 to TRBJ2-2; D is perhaps TRBD2 (5 bases). This CDR3 has 15 residues. CDR1 is PRHDT, CDR2 FYEKMQ, per germline (reference sequence). Trimming left V 3 bases short and J 5 bases short, with 13 bases between. The DNA of the CDR3 is TGTGCCAGCAGCTTGAGCGGATTGGGTACCGGGGAGCTGTTTTTT. This translates into CASSLSGLGTGELFF.

This sequence joins TRBV29-1 and TRBJ1-2, with D possibly TRBD1 on 5 matching bases. Germline assignment: CDR1 SQVTM and CDR2 ANQGSEA. V was clipped by 5 bases and J by 4 bases, with 14 bases between them. This CDR3 is 13 amino acids long. In nucleotides, the CDR3 is TGCAGCGTTTCCGGGACGGCCGCCTATGGCTACACCTTC. Its protein product is CSVSGTAAYGYTF.

This clonotype has a count of ten or more. The gene calls are TRBV24-1 and TRBJ2-1; tentatively, D is TRBD2 (6 bases). The CDR3 is made up of 12 amino acids. V was clipped by 9 bases and J by 9 bases, with 14 bases between them. Germline V gene sequence: CDR1 KGHDR, CDR2 SFDVKD. The CDR3 sequence is CATSRGVGEQFF. The DNA for the CDR3 is TGTGCCACCTCCCGCGGGGTGGGTGAGCAGTTCTTC.

This clonotype was picked up many times. The genes are TRBV27 and TRBJ2-7; D is perhaps TRBD1 (5 bases). Trimming took off 6 bases at V and 1 base at J, with 16 bases between the two ends. Germline CDR1 MNHEY, CDR2 SMNVEV (reference sequence). The CDR3 totals 15 residues. In DNA, the CDR3 is TGTGCCAGCAGCCAAAGGGGCCAGGTATCCTACGAGCAGTACTTC. It is translated as CASSQRGQVSYEQYF.

The genes are TRBV20-1 and TRBJ2-3; 10 bases map to TRBD2. Trimming took 0 bases from V and 4 from J; bases not matched to a gene: 4. This CDR3 contains 15 residues. The germline V gene encodes CDR1 DFQATT and CDR2 SNEGSKA (reference sequence). The DNA for the CDR3 is TGCAGTGCTAGAGAAGCGGGAGGGTCGGCAGATACGCAGTATTTT. This gives the protein CSAREAGGSADTQYF.

The chain is built from TRBV9 and TRBJ1-2; 7 bases line up with TRBD1. The CDR3 loop spans 15 amino acids. With 4 bases clipped from V and 5 bases from J, the junction kept 11 bases outside the gene matches. The germline V gene has CDR1 SGDLS and CDR2 YYNGEE. DNA of the CDR3: TGTGCCAGCAGCCAGGGACAGCCAGGATCTTATGGCTACACCTTC. Protein: CASSQGQPGSYGYTF.

At least ten counts were recorded for this clonotype. The rearrangement links TRBV7-2 to TRBJ1-2; D unclear. Per germline, CDR1 SGHTA and CDR2 FQGNSA. This CDR3 has 13 amino acids. Trimming pared 9 bases from V and 4 bases from J, leaving 15 bases between. The CDR3: CASSPLPGYGYTF. CDR3 DNA: TGTGCCAGTAGCCCGCTTCCAGGCTATGGCTACACCTTC.